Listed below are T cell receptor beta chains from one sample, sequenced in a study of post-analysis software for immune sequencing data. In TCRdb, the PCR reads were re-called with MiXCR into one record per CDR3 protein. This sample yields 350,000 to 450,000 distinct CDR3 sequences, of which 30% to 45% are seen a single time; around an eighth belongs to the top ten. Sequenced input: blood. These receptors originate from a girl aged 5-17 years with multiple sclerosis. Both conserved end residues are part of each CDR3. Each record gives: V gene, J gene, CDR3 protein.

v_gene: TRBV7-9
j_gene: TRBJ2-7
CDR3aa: CASSPGAASYEQYF

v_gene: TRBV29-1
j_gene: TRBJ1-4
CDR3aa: CSVEAFDEKLFF

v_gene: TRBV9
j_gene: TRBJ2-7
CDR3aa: CASSVDDRGHEQYF

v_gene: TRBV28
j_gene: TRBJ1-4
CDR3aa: CASLDRGKGKLFF

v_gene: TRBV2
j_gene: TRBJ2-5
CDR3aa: CASSVARGQETQYF

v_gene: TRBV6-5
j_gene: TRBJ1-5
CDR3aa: CASSSRGRGNQPQHF

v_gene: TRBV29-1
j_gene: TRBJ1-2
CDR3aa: CSVAEGRDGYTF

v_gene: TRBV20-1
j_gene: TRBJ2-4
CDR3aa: CSAGRDKNFLTSPNLAKNIQYF

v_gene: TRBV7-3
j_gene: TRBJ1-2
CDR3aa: CASSFQQGSGYTF

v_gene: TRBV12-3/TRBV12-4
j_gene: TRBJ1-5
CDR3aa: CASTTDFGPQHF

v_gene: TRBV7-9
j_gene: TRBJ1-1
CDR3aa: CASSSHTDSTEAFF

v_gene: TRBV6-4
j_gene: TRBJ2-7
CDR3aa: CASSPQEGAYEQYF

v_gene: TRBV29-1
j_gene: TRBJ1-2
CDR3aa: CSVEDVLAGAGYGYTF